This T cell receptor beta chain emerged from a study of cytomegalovirus exposure and HLA in healthy donors. With 60 Vbeta and 13 Jbeta primers, the PCR was carried out. The data were produced by immunoSEQ multiplex PCR, yet TCRdb's version contains in-frame clones alone and is incomplete. This sample has about 200,000 clones, with about four fifths found just once. Study-wide results and caveats: CMV serostatus stood as the only immune exposure information on hand. TCR sequences were mostly rare, though some public TCRs occurred in many donors. Accounts indicate the classifier identified cytomegalovirus status with strong specificity and sensitivity. The study carried out a later analysis of TCR beta sequences. It associated about 15,000 of them with specific HLA alleles at a false discovery rate of 0.05.

The V gene's germline CDR1 is WNHNN and CDR2 SYGVQD (reference sequence). This CDR3 contains 17 residues. V lost 3 bases to trimming and J lost 7 bases, with 22 bases between them. This clone was detected only a few times. Its antigen is undetermined. Source material: PBMCs. This receptor was identified in a male donor in good health and CMV-seropositive. This sequence joins TRBV10-1 and TRBJ1-5, with D unclear. CDR3 region: CASSEISRTDLWQPQHF. The CDR3 DNA follows: TGCGCCAGCAGTGAAATTTCTCGGACGGACTTGTGGCAGCCCCAGCATTTT.